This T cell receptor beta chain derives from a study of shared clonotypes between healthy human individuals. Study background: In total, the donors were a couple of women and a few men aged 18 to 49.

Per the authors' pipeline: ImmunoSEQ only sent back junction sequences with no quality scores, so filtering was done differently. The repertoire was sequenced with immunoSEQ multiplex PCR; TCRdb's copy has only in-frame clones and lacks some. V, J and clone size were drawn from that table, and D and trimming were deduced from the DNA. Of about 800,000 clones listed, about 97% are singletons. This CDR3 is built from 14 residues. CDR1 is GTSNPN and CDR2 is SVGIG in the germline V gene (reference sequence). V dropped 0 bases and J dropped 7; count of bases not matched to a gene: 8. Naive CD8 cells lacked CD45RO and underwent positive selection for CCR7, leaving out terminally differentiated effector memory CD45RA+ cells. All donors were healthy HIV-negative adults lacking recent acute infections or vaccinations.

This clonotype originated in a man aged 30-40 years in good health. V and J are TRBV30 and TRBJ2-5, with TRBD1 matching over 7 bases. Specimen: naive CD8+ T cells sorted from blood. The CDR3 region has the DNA TGTGCCTGGAGTGTATTTGGGGACAGTACGACCCAGTACTTC. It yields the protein CAWSVFGDSTTQYF.